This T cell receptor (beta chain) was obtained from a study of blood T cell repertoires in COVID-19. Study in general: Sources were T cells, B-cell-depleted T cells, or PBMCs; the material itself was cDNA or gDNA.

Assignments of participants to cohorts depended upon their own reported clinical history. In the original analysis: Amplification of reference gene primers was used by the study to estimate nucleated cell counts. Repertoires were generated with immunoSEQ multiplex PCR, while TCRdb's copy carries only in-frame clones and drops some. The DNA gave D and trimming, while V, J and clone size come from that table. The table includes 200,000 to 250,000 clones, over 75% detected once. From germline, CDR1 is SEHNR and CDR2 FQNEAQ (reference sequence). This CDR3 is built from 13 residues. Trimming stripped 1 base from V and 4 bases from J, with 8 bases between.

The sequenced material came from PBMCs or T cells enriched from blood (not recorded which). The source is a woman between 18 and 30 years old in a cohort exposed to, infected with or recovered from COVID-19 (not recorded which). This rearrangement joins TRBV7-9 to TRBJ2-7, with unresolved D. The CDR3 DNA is TGTGCCAGCAGCTTAGACAGCCGATACGAGCAGTACTTC. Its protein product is CASSLDSRYEQYF.